These 20 T cell receptor beta chains share one sample of origin, sequenced in a study of blood T cell repertoires in COVID-19. Generated by immunoSEQ multiplex PCR, the TCRdb table keeps only in-frame clones and is missing some. The table shows approximately 290,000 clones, with 80% to 85% occurring only once. Sequencing was done on a sample of peripheral blood. These receptors all stem from a person between 70 and 80 years old with COVID-19, enrolled during active disease.

V and J are TRBV10-2 and TRBJ1-1, with 8 bases identical to TRBD1. V dropped 3 bases and J dropped 0; count of bases not matched to a gene: 3. Germline CDR1 reads WSHSY; CDR2 reads SAAADI. The CDR3 has 15 amino acids. CDR3 residues: CASSERTGLNTEAFF. CDR3 bases: TGCGCCAGCAGTGAAAGGACAGGGCTGAACACTGAAGCTTTCTTT.

This clone was seen repeatedly, ten times or more. This chain joins TRBV12-3 or TRBV12-4 and TRBJ1-1; the D gene is possibly TRBD1 (5 bases). There are 13 residues in the CDR3. V lost 7 bases and J lost 3, with 12 bases in between. The CDR3 nucleotides read TGTGCCAGCAAAGACAGAGATTACACTGAAGCTTTCTTT. It specifies CASKDRDYTEAFF.

The CDR3 spells CASSSGMNTEAFF. The DNA of the CDR3 is TGTGCCAGCAGTTCCGGGATGAACACTGAAGCTTTCTTT. The V and J genes are TRBV6-6 and TRBJ1-1; the D is unclear. Germline V CDR1 and CDR2: MNHNY, SVGAGI (reference sequence). The CDR3 length is 13 residues. V lost 4 bases and J 0 bases, leaving 6 bases between the germline ends.

The V and J genes are TRBV19 and TRBJ2-5; 7 positions match TRBD2. Germline CDR1 and CDR2: LNHDA and SQIVND (reference sequence). With 4 bases clipped from V and 2 bases from J, the junction kept 10 bases outside the gene matches. CDR3 length equals 16 residues. The CDR3, as DNA: TGTGCCAGTAGTAAGGGTTTGCGGCGGGGGCAAGAGACCCAGTACTTC. Encoded protein: CASSKGLRRGQETQYF.

The V and J genes are TRBV27 and TRBJ1-5; TRBD1 might be the D (6 bases). The CDR3 covers 17 residues. V lost 6 bases, J lost 6 bases, and 24 bases lay in between. Germline V gives CDR1 MNHEY, CDR2 SMNVEV (reference sequence). This CDR3 reads CASSRVAGTKYGQPQHF. The DNA of the CDR3 is TGTGCCAGCAGCAGGGTCGCCGGGACAAAGTACGGTCAGCCCCAGCATTTT.

J is TRBJ1-2 and V is TRBV5-5; D is unclear. There are 13 residues in the CDR3. Trimming cost V 4 bases and J 4 bases, with 11 bases left between them. Germline CDR1 SGHKS, CDR2 YYEKEE (reference sequence). CDR3 protein: CASSLGEAYGYTF. For the CDR3, the DNA is TGTGCCAGCAGCCTGGGAGAAGCCTATGGCTACACCTTC. The complete variable domain, with remaining parts taken from reference TRBV5-5 and TRBJ1-2, reads DAGVTQSPTHLIKTRGQQVTLRCSPISGHKSVSWYQQVLGQGPQFIFQYYEKEERGRGNFPDRFSARQFPNYSSELNVNALLLGDSALYLCASSLGEAYGYTFGSGTRLTVV.

The chain uses TRBV7-9 and TRBJ2-7, with D perhaps TRBD1 (6 bases). The V end was cut by 1 base, the J end by 2 bases, with 9 bases between. Per the germline V gene, CDR1 is SEHNR and CDR2 is FQNEAQ (reference sequence). The CDR3 runs 14 residues. CDR3 amino acids: CASSLGDNPYEQYF. CDR3 in DNA: TGTGCCAGCAGCTTAGGGGACAACCCCTACGAGCAGTACTTC.

This clone has just one count. This rearrangement joins TRBV9 to TRBJ2-1; 7 nucleotides line up with TRBD2. Germline CDR1 reads SGDLS; CDR2 reads YYNGEE. This CDR3 contains 17 residues. J gave up 1 base and V 0 bases, and 7 bases lay outside the gene matches. Written as DNA, the CDR3 is TGTGCCAGCAGCGTAGTGGCGGGCGGGAGTTCCTACAATGAGCAGTTCTTC. Its protein is CASSVVAGGSSYNEQFF.

The rearrangement joins TRBV2 to TRBJ2-7; D unresolved. CDR3 size: 12 residues. CDR1 and CDR2 (germline): SNHLY, FYNNEI. The ends were cut back, 7 bases at V and 2 bases at J, with 9 bases in the middle. The CDR3 DNA sequence: TGTGCCAGCACGAGAAATCCCTACGAGCAGTACTTC. Translating it yields CASTRNPYEQYF.

The genes are TRBV7-2 and TRBJ1-3; D call uncertain. The CDR3 is 14 amino acids. The V end lost 8 bases, the J end lost 0 bases, and 11 bases lay between the germline ends. Germline V gene sequence: CDR1 SGHTA, CDR2 FQGNSA. The CDR3 here is CASRQANSGNTIYF. CDR3 sequence (DNA): TGTGCCAGCCGCCAGGCTAACTCTGGAAACACCATATATTTT.

The sample holds a few counts of this clone. This chain links TRBV4-3 with TRBJ2-1, with D unresolved. This CDR3 region has 14 residues. Germline values: CDR1 LGHNA, CDR2 YSLEER. Trimming took off 4 bases at V and 5 bases at J, with 12 bases between the two ends. Here the CDR3 reads CASSLSRTHNEQFF. The CDR3 nucleotides are TGCGCCAGCAGCCTTTCCAGAACCCACAATGAGCAGTTCTTC.

This clone was counted a few times. The gene calls are TRBV18 and TRBJ2-5; D not certain. In germline, CDR1 is KGHSH, CDR2 LQKENI. The CDR3 has 14 residues. Between the trimmed V and J ends, which lost 3 bases and 5 bases, there was a span of 13 bases. The CDR3 bases are TGTGCCAGCTCACCTCCGATAGCAGCGGAGACCCAGTACTTC. This encodes CASSPPIAAETQYF.

The CDR3 loop reads CASSLSQGSSPLHF. In nucleotides, the CDR3 is TGTGCCAGCAGCTTATCGCAGGGTTCTTCACCCCTCCACTTT. V gene TRBV7-8 combines with J gene TRBJ1-6; possibly TRBD1 for D (5 bases). CDR1 SGHVS and CDR2 FQNEAQ come from the germline V gene. The V end was cut by 2 bases, the J end by 9 bases, with 11 bases between. The CDR3 covers 14 residues.

The chain's CDR3 is CAWSVDTDNSPLHF. In nucleotides, the CDR3 is TGTGCCTGGAGCGTCGACACGGATAATTCACCCCTCCACTTT. The chain recombines TRBV30 with TRBJ1-6; D ambiguous. Germline CDR1 GTSNPN, CDR2 SVGIG (reference sequence). The CDR3 is made up of 14 amino acids. Trimming stripped 3 bases from V and 5 bases from J, with 11 bases between.

The CDR3 bases are TGCAGTGCTAGTGGGGGAAACAGGGGAAATTCACCCCTCCACTTT. Amino acids: CSASGGNRGNSPLHF. The gene calls are TRBV20-1 and TRBJ1-6, with TRBD1 identical over 7 bases. The V and J ends lost 3 bases and 7 bases, in that order; junction bases with no gene match: 9. Germline lookup yields CDR1 DFQATT and CDR2 SNEGSKA (reference sequence). The CDR3 spans 15 residues.

The CDR3 DNA is TGTGCCAGCAGTGAATCGTTCGGCTACACCTTC. This codes for CASSESFGYTF. The chain combines TRBV25-1 with TRBJ1-2; no definite D call. Germline V lookup: CDR1 MGHDK, CDR2 SYGVNS. With 1 base removed from V and 8 bases from J, the gap between germline ends came to 5 bases. This CDR3 has 11 amino acids.

The rearrangement uses TRBV7-2 and TRBJ1-4; 8 positions agree with TRBD1. This CDR3 has 14 residues. The V gene end was trimmed by 5 bases and the J gene end by 8 bases; junction bases not matched to a gene: 7. CDR1 and CDR2 from the germline V gene are SGHTA and FQGNSA. This CDR3 reads CASSLQGGKEKLFF. The CDR3 nucleotides are TGTGCCAGCAGCCTACAGGGGGGAAAAGAAAAACTGTTTTTT.

This rearrangement joins TRBV20-1 to TRBJ1-5, with D perhaps TRBD1 (5 bases). V was trimmed by 3 bases and J by 3 bases, leaving 9 bases between them. The CDR3 contains 13 residues. Per germline, CDR1 DFQATT and CDR2 SNEGSKA (reference sequence). CDR3 sequence reads: CSASNRNNQPQHF. The CDR3 nucleotides are TGCAGTGCTAGTAACAGGAACAATCAGCCCCAGCATTTT.

This clone occurred once. The chain combines TRBV5-8 with TRBJ2-4; D ambiguous. The CDR3 has 14 amino acids. Trimming left V 4 bases short and J 3 bases short, with 11 bases between. CDR1 is SGHTS, CDR2 YDEGEE, per germline. The CDR3 DNA reads as TGTGCCAGCAGCGGTATAGTTGGCAAAAACATTCAGTACTTC. Protein: CASSGIVGKNIQYF.

The genes are TRBV9 and TRBJ2-4; D is perhaps TRBD1 (6 bases). CDR1 is SGDLS and CDR2 is YYNGEE in the germline V gene. With 4 bases removed from V and 4 bases from J, the gap between germline ends came to 12 bases. The CDR3 has 14 residues. CDR3 DNA: TGTGCCAGCAGCACCCCAGGACAGAAAAACATTCAGTACTTC. Translation: CASSTPGQKNIQYF.